Listed here are 26 T cell receptor beta chains from one sample, sequenced in a study of blood T cell repertoires in COVID-19. Produced via immunoSEQ multiplex PCR; TCRdb's table is partial and in-frame only. The sample shows about 180,000 clones, 80% of them seen only once. Source material: PBMCs or T cells enriched from blood (not recorded which). Receptors originate from a man in his sixties who had been exposed to COVID-19.

This rearrangement joins TRBV7-2 to TRBJ2-7, with 10 positions matching TRBD2. Trimming took 1 base from V and 1 from J; bases not matched to a gene: 7. The length of the CDR3 is 17 residues. CDR1 and CDR2 from the germline V gene are SGHTA and FQGNSA. The CDR3 sequence is CASSLGPSGRGSYEQYF. Here the CDR3 DNA reads TGTGCCAGCAGCTTAGGGCCTAGCGGGAGAGGGTCCTACGAGCAGTACTTC.

The chain uses TRBV5-1 and TRBJ2-1, with TRBD2 identical over 11 bases. V shed 5 bases, J shed 8 bases, and the junction held 12 bases outside the gene matches. The CDR3 is made up of 16 amino acids. Germline V gene lookup returns CDR1 SGHRS and CDR2 YFSETQ. In DNA form, the CDR3 reads TGCGCCAGCAGGTCGGTTCTAGCGGGAGGAGGCCATGAGCAGTTCTTC. This gives the protein CASRSVLAGGGHEQFF.

The chain links TRBV28 to TRBJ2-7, with 10 bases identical to TRBD1. V lost 6 bases and J lost 1; bases outside the gene matches: 3. CDR1 MDHEN and CDR2 SYDVKM come from the germline V gene. The CDR3 has 14 residues. The CDR3 coding sequence is TGTGCCAGCAGGGGGGGACAGGGGTCCTACGAGCAGTACTTC. It yields the protein CASRGGQGSYEQYF.

The CDR3 region is CAISESSPREQFF. The CDR3 bases are TGTGCCATCAGTGAGTCGAGTCCCCGAGAGCAGTTCTTC. The chain carries TRBV10-3 and TRBJ2-1; D not resolved. V was trimmed by 0 bases and J by 10 bases, leaving 10 bases between them. The CDR3 extends over 13 amino acids. The germline V gene has CDR1 ENHRY and CDR2 SYGVKD.

Many counts were recorded for this clone. The chain recombines TRBV21-1 with TRBJ2-6; the table names TRBD1, a call not compared with the DNA. TRBV21-1 is deemed a pseudogene. CDR3 size: 21 residues. The CDR3 loop reads CASSFSPWEQDRIPGANVLTF. CDR3 nucleotides: TGTGCCAGCAGCTTCTCACCCTGGGAACAGGACCGTATCCCTGGGGCCAACGTCCTGACTTTC.

J is TRBJ1-2 and V is TRBV27; TRBD1 aligns across 7 bases. The trim removed 6 bases at V and 8 bases at J, leaving 12 bases unmatched. Germline V lookup: CDR1 MNHEY, CDR2 SMNVEV (reference sequence). The CDR3 runs to 14 residues. CDR3 coding DNA: TGTGCCAGCAGCCCGGCAGGGGGTCTCGGCGGCTACACCTTC. Its translation: CASSPAGGLGGYTF.

The chain employs TRBV18 and TRBJ2-2; TRBD2 might be the D (5 bases). CDR3 length equals 13 residues. The ends were cut back, 3 bases at V and 6 bases at J, with 8 bases in the middle. CDR1 and CDR2 (germline): KGHSH, LQKENI. The CDR3 protein is CASSPAGAGELFF. CDR3 in DNA: TGTGCCAGCTCACCGGCCGGGGCCGGGGAGCTGTTTTTT. The whole variable domain, filled in from reference TRBV18 and TRBJ2-2, reads NAGVMQNPRHLVRRRGQEARLRCSPMKGHSHVYWYRQLPEEGLKFMVYLQKENIIDESGMPKERFSAEFPKEGPSILRIQQVVRGDSAAYFCASSPAGAGELFFGEGSRLTVL.

This clone was observed a few times. V gene TRBV19 combines with J gene TRBJ2-3; D uncertain. The ends were cut back, 7 bases at V and 7 bases at J, with 9 bases in the middle. This CDR3 comprises 11 residues. Looked up from germline, CDR1 is LNHDA and CDR2 is SQIVND (reference sequence). The CDR3 protein is CASTQHNTQYF. The CDR3 DNA reads as TGTGCCAGTACACAGCACAATACGCAGTATTTT.

The genes are TRBV5-1 and TRBJ2-1; TRBD1 might be the D (7 bases). V was cut by 1 base and J by 8 bases, with 19 bases left in between. The CDR3 is 16 amino acids. The germline CDR1 and CDR2 sequences are SGHRS and YFSETQ. As DNA, the CDR3 is TGCGCCAGCAGCTTGTCCGGGGGCAGGGGGAAGGATGAGCAGTTCTTC. It yields the protein CASSLSGGRGKDEQFF.

The chain joins TRBV28 to TRBJ2-1, with 8 bases matching TRBD2. The CDR3 loop spans 15 amino acids. Germline CDR1 reads MDHEN; CDR2 reads SYDVKM. With V trimmed by 5 bases and J by 3 bases, 6 bases remained unmatched. CDR3: CASSIAGPIYNEQFF. The CDR3 nucleotides read TGTGCCAGCAGTATAGCGGGACCGATCTACAATGAGCAGTTCTTC. Full variable domain (outside the CDR3, taken from reference TRBV28 and TRBJ2-1): DVKVTQSSRYLVKRTGEKVFLECVQDMDHENMFWYRQDPGLGLRLIYFSYDVKMKEKGDIPEGYSVSREKKERFSLILESASTNQTSMYLCASSIAGPIYNEQFFGPGTRLTVL.

This clone was seen many times. This chain joins TRBV6-2 or TRBV6-3 and TRBJ2-2; the match to TRBD1 covers 7 bases. The CDR3 is made up of 16 amino acids. Germline V gene lookup returns CDR1 MNHEY and CDR2 SVGEGT. V was pared by 6 bases and J by 3 bases, with 10 bases of the junction left unmatched. CDR3 sequence reads: CASSPTGTAYTGELFF. The CDR3 nucleotides are TGTGCCAGCAGCCCAACCGGGACAGCCTACACCGGGGAGCTGTTTTTT.

This clone showed up just a few times. The chain has TRBV5-6 and TRBJ2-3; D is undetermined. Trimming removed 0 bases from V and 0 bases from J, with 8 bases in between. Per the germline V gene, CDR1 is SGHDT and CDR2 is YYEEEE. The CDR3 length is 15 residues. The CDR3, as DNA: TGTGCCAGCAGCTTGGACTCTTATAGCACAGATACGCAGTATTTT. Protein sequence: CASSLDSYSTDTQYF.

The chain joins TRBV6-5 to TRBJ1-2; D gene uncertain. Germline V gene sequence: CDR1 MNHEY, CDR2 SVGAGI. Trimming took 1 base from V and 3 from J, leaving 9 bases between them. CDR3 size: 14 residues. The chain's CDR3 is CASSYYGDYYGYTF. The CDR3 DNA follows: TGTGCCAGCAGTTACTATGGAGACTACTATGGCTACACCTTC.

This chain links TRBV19 with TRBJ1-2, with TRBD1 matching over 7 bases. The V gene's germline CDR1 is LNHDA and CDR2 SQIVND (reference sequence). The V gene end was trimmed by 6 bases and the J gene end by 13 bases; junction bases not matched to a gene: 14. This CDR3 is 13 amino acids long. The CDR3 sequence is CASSRGGARQGTF. The CDR3 DNA sequence: TGTGCCAGTAGCAGAGGTGGGGCCCGACAGGGCACCTTC.

This clone was found a few times. J is TRBJ1-6 and V is TRBV11-2; D is unclear. Germline CDR1 reads SGHAT; CDR2 reads FQNNGV. V was pared by 2 bases and J by 7 bases, with 15 bases between. CDR3 length equals 16 residues. CDR3 in amino acids: CASSLFPLAVNSPLHF. As DNA, the CDR3 is TGTGCCAGCAGCTTATTTCCCCTTGCGGTGAATTCACCCCTCCACTTT. The variable domain in full, with the rest retrieved from reference TRBV11-2 and TRBJ1-6, is EAGVAQSPRYKIIEKRQSVAFWCNPISGHATLYWYQQILGQGPKLLIQFQNNGVVDDSQLPKDRFSAERLKGVDSTLKIQPAKLEDSAVYLCASSLFPLAVNSPLHFGNGTRLTVT.

The chain employs TRBV6-5 and TRBJ2-7; possible D gene TRBD2, 6 bases. CDR1 and CDR2 (germline): MNHEY, SVGAGI. The CDR3 sequence is 15 residues long. Deletions cut 0 bases from V and 4 bases from J, with 13 bases between. The CDR3 DNA reads as TGTGCCAGCAGTTACTCCGGGACGGGGGTGTACGAGCAGTACTTC. This gives the protein CASSYSGTGVYEQYF.

The rearrangement joins TRBV7-8 to TRBJ2-6, with D possibly TRBD2 on 6 matching bases. CDR3 length equals 16 residues. Trimming pared 5 bases from V and 2 bases from J, leaving 13 bases between. CDR1 and CDR2 (germline): SGHVS, FQNEAQ. CDR3 bases: TGTGCCAGCAGCCCACCCGGGGGAACTGGGGCCAACGTCCTGACTTTC. The encoded protein is CASSPPGGTGANVLTF. The variable domain in full, with the rest retrieved from reference TRBV7-8 and TRBJ2-6, is GAGVSQSPRYKVAKRGQDVALRCDPISGHVSLFWYQQALGQGPEFLTYFQNEAQLDKSGLPSDRFFAERPEGSVSTLKIQRTQQEDSAVYLCASSPPGGTGANVLTFGAGSRLTVL.

The chain employs TRBV24-1 and TRBJ1-1; D uncertain. V was shortened by 7 bases and J by 0 bases, with 11 bases between the two germline ends. This CDR3 comprises 14 residues. From germline, CDR1 is KGHDR and CDR2 SFDVKD. The CDR3 spells CATRGGRLNTEAFF. The CDR3 DNA is TGTGCCACCAGAGGAGGACGGCTGAACACTGAAGCTTTCTTT.

The CDR3 region is CAISDQGQGRETQYF. The CDR3 DNA follows: TGTGCCATCAGTGACCAGGGGCAGGGGCGAGAGACCCAGTACTTC. The chain joins TRBV10-3 to TRBJ2-5; D is possibly TRBD1 (6 bases). The CDR3 consists of 15 residues. V lost 3 bases to trimming and J lost 4 bases, with 15 bases between them. Germline V CDR1 and CDR2: ENHRY, SYGVKD.

The rearrangement joins TRBV7-9 to TRBJ1-1, with 8 bases fitting TRBD1. The CDR3 consists of 18 residues. Germline lookup yields CDR1 SEHNR and CDR2 FQNEAQ (reference sequence). Losses at the gene ends were 5 bases for V and 0 bases for J; bases not matched to a gene: 14. The DNA for the CDR3 is TGTGCCAGCAGCCCACCATCAGGGGGCATGGTCATGAACACTGAAGCTTTCTTT. Translation gives CASSPPSGGMVMNTEAFF.

The chain employs TRBV2 and TRBJ2-2; D remains unclear. Trimming stripped 2 bases from V and 0 bases from J, with 7 bases between. Germline lookup yields CDR1 SNHLY and CDR2 FYNNEI. The CDR3 is 15 residues long. CDR3 nucleotide sequence: TGTGCCAGCAGTGAAACTCGCCCGAACACCGGGGAGCTGTTTTTT. Residues: CASSETRPNTGELFF.

This chain joins TRBV3-1 (or the pseudogene TRBV3-2) and TRBJ2-1; 7 nucleotides line up with TRBD1. The germline V gene has CDR1 LGHDT and CDR2 YNNKEL (reference sequence). This CDR3 contains 14 residues. V lost 4 bases to trimming and J lost 8 bases; unmatched junction nucleotides: 8. The CDR3 is CASSRGTAQDEQFF. The CDR3 DNA is TGTGCCAGCAGCCGGGGGACAGCGCAGGATGAGCAGTTCTTC.

This clone was seen at least ten times. The chain couples TRBV6-4 to TRBJ2-1, with 11 bases identical to TRBD2. V was pared by 2 bases and J by 5 bases, with 2 bases of the junction left unmatched. The CDR3 is made up of 15 amino acids. Germline V lookup: CDR1 MRHNA, CDR2 SNTAGT. CDR3 protein: CASSDGTSGNNEQFF. CDR3 in DNA: TGTGCCAGCAGTGACGGGACTAGCGGAAACAATGAGCAGTTCTTC.

This rearrangement joins TRBV29-1 to TRBJ1-1; D perhaps matches TRBD1 (6 bases). The germline CDR1 and CDR2 sequences are SQVTM and ANQGSEA. V shed 4 bases and J shed 3 bases, with 9 bases lying between them. The CDR3 runs to 12 residues. The CDR3 sequence is CSVVWTDTEAFF. The DNA of the CDR3 is TGCAGCGTTGTCTGGACAGACACTGAAGCTTTCTTT.

This clone was counted only a few times. V and J are TRBV11-2 and TRBJ2-2, with 12 bases lining up with TRBD1. V was clipped by 6 bases and J by 6 bases; unmatched bases: 8. The V gene's germline CDR1 is SGHAT and CDR2 FQNNGV. This CDR3 region has 16 residues. The CDR3 region has the DNA TGTGCCAGCAGGTGGGACAGGGGGCGCGCGGCCGGGGAGCTGTTTTTT. Its translation: CASRWDRGRAAGELFF.

The rearrangement links TRBV19 to TRBJ2-4; 12 bases are a match to TRBD1. The ends lost 5 bases at V and 6 bases at J; junction bases unmatched: 5. The CDR3 runs 15 residues. CDR1 and CDR2 from the germline V gene are LNHDA and SQIVND (reference sequence). The chain's CDR3 is CASSPRGQGANIQYF. CDR3 nucleotide sequence: TGTGCCAGTAGTCCCAGGGGACAGGGGGCAAACATTCAGTACTTC.